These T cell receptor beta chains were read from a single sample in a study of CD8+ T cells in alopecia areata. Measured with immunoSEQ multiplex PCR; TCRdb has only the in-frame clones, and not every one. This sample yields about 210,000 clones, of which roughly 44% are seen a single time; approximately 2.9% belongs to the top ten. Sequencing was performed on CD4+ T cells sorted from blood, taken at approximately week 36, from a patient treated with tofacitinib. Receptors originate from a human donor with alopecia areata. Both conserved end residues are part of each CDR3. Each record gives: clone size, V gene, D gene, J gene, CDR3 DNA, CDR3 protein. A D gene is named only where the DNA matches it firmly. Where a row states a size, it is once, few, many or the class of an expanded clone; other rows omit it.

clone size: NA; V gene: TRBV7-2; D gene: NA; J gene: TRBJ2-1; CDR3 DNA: TGTGCCAGCAGCTTCAGACGGGGGTACAATGAGCAGTTCTTC; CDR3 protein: CASSFRRGYNEQFF
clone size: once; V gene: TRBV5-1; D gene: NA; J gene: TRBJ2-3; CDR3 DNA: TGCGCCAGCAGCTTAATCCAGGCCAGGGAATCACATACGCAGTATTTT; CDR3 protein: CASSLIQARESHTQYF
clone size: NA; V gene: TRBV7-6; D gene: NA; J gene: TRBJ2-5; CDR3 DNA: TGTGCCAGCAGCTTAGGCGGGACACACCAAGAGACCCAGTACTTC; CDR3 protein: CASSLGGTHQETQYF
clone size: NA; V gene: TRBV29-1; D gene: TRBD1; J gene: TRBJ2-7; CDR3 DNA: TGCAGCGTTGTGGAGACAGGGGGACGCGAGCAGTACTTC; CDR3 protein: CSVVETGGREQYF
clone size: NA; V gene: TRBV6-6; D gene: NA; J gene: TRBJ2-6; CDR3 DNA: TGTGCCAGCAGTAGCCGGGGGTTGCCCGCGGCCAACGTCCTGACTTTC; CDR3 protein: CASSSRGLPAANVLTF
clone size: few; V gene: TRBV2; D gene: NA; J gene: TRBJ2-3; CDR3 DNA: TGTGCCAGCAGTGAAGAGTGGCGCGGTACGCAGTATTTT; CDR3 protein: CASSEEWRGTQYF
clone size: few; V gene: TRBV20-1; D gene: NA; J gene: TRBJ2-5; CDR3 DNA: TGCAGTGAGAAGGGCCCCGTGGCCCAGTACTTC; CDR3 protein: CSEKGPVAQYF
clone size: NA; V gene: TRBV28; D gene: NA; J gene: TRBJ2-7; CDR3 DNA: TGTGCCAGCAGTTCGGGGCGTGGCGAGCAGTACTTC; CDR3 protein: CASSSGRGEQYF
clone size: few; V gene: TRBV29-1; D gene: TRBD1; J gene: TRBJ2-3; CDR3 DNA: TGCAGCCCCTACGACAGGGTGGAAGATACGCAGTATTTT; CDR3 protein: CSPYDRVEDTQYF
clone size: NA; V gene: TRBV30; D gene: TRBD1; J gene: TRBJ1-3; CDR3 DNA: TGTGCCTGGAACGGGCCAGGGGGCTCTGGAAACACCATATATTTT; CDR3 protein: CAWNGPGGSGNTIYF
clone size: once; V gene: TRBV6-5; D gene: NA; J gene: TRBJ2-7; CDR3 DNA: TGTGCCAGCAGTTACTCGACAGCCTCCTACGAGCAGTACTTC; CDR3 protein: CASSYSTASYEQYF
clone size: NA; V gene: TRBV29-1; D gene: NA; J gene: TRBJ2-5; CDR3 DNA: TGCAGCGTTCCGGGTAGGGGGAAGCAGTACTTC; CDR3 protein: CSVPGRGKQYF
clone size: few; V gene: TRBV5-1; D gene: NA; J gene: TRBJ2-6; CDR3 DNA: TGCGCCAGCAGCTTGGGTGCAGGGACTGGGGCCAACGTCCTGACTTTC; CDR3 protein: CASSLGAGTGANVLTF
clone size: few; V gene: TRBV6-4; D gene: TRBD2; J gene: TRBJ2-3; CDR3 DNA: TGTGCCAGCAGTGACCCTAGCGGGAGGGGACGAGATACGCAGTATTTT; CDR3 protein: CASSDPSGRGRDTQYF
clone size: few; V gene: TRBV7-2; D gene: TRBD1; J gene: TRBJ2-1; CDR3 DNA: TGTGCCAGCAGCTTATCGGGGACAGGGTACAATGAGCAGTTCTTC; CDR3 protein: CASSLSGTGYNEQFF
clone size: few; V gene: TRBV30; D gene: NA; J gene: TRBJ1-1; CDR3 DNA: TGTGCCTGGAGTCCCACCCATTGGGGCACTGAAGCTTTCTTT; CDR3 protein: CAWSPTHWGTEAFF
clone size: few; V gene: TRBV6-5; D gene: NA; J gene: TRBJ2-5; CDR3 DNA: TGTGCCAGCAGCCCCCGGCTAGCGAGTGAGACCCAGTACTTC; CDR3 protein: CASSPRLASETQYF
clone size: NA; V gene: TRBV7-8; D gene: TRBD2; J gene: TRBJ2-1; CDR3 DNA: TGTGCCAGCAGCGCCGGGACTAGCGGGAGGGCGAGAAATGAGCAGTTCTTC; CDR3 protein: CASSAGTSGRARNEQFF
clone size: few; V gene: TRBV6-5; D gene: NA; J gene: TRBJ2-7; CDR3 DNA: TGTGCCAGCAGTTACGGGGGGACCTACGAGCAGTACTTC; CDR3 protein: CASSYGGTYEQYF
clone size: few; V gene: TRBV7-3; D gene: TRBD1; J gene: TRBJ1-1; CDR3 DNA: TGTGCCAGCAGCGTCCGGGACAGGGACACTGAAGCTTTCTTT; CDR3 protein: CASSVRDRDTEAFF
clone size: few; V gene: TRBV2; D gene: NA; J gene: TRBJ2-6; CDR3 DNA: TGTGCCAGCAGTGAAGGTGGGGCCAACGTCCTGACTTTC; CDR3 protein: CASSEGGANVLTF
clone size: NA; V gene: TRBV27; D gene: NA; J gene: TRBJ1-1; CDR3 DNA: TGTGCCAGCAGTTTATGGGGGAACACTGAAGCTTTCTTT; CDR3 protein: CASSLWGNTEAFF
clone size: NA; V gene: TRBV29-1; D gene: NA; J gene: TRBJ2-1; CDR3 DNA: TGCAGCGTTGAAAACCCCTCCTACAATGAGCAGTTCTTC; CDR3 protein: CSVENPSYNEQFF
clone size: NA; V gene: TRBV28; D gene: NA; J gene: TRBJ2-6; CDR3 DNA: TGTGCCAGCAGGAGCCCTTCTGGGGCCAACGTCCTGACTTTC; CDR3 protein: CASRSPSGANVLTF
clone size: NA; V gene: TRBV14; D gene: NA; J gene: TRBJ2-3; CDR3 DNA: TGTGCCAGCAGCCCGATCTGGGACCCCAACCCAGATACGCAGTATTTT; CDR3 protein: CASSPIWDPNPDTQYF
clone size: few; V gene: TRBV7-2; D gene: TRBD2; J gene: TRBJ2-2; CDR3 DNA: TGCGCCAGCAGCCCTCGACTAGCGGGAAACCCGAATGCCGGGGAGCTGTTTTTT; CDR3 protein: CASSPRLAGNPNAGELFF
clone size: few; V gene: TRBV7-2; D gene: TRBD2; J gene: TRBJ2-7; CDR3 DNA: TGTGCCAGCAGCTTAACGGGCGGGAGCTACGAGCAGTACTTC; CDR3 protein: CASSLTGGSYEQYF
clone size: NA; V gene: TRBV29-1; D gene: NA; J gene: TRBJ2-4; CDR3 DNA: TGCAGCGTGTCACGGGAGTCCCTGGGCATTCAGTACTTC; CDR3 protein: CSVSRESLGIQYF
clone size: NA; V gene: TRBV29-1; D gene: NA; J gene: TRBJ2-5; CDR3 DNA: TGCAGCTCCGTCGGGCGAGGGTGGGAGACCCAGTACTTC; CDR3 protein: CSSVGRGWETQYF
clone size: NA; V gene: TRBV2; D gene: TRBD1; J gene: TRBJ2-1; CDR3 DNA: TGTGCCAGCAGTGCCGGGACAGGGGACAATGAGCAGTTCTTC; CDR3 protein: CASSAGTGDNEQFF
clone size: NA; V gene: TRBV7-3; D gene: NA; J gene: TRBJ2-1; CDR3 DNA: TGTGCCAGCAGCCTAGGGACAATCAATGAGCAGTTCTTC; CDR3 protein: CASSLGTINEQFF
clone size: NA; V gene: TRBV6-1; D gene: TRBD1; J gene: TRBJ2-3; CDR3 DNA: TGTGCCAGCAGTGCCAGGACAGGGCGCACAGATACGCAGTATTTT; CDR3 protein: CASSARTGRTDTQYF
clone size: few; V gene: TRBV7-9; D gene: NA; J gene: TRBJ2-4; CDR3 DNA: TGTGCCAGCAGCTTTGATTTAGCCAAAAACATTCAGTACTTC; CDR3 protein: CASSFDLAKNIQYF
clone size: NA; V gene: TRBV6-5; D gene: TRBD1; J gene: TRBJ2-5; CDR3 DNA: TGTGCCAGCGGCGGGAACAGGGGGCTTGAGACCCAGTACTTC; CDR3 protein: CASGGNRGLETQYF
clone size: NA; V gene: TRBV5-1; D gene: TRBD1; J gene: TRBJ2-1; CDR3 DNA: TGCGCCAGCAGCTCGCTGACAGGGGGCAACACCTACAATGAGCAGTTCTTC; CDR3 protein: CASSSLTGGNTYNEQFF
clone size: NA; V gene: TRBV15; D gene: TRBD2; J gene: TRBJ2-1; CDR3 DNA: TGTGCCACCAGCTCCCGAGGGACTAGCGGGGCTGGGCTCTACAATGAGCAGTTCTTC; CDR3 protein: CATSSRGTSGAGLYNEQFF
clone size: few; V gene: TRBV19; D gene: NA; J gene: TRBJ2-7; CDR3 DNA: TGTGCCAGTACCTATGCTTTTGGTCGGGGGGCGGCGCAGCAGTACTTC; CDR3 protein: CASTYAFGRGAAQQYF
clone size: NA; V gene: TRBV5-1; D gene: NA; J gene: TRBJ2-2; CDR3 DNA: TGCGCCAGCAGCTTGGAGACGGGAACGGGGGAGCTGTTTTTT; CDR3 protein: CASSLETGTGELFF
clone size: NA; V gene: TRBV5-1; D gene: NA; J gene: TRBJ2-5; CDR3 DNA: TGCGCCAGCAGCTTGGGCGGAAGAGAAGAGACCCAGTACTTC; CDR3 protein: CASSLGGREETQYF
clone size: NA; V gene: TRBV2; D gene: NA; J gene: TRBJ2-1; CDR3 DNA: TGTGCCAGCAGTCCCGGAGGCTTGCAGCAGTTCTTC; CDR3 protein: CASSPGGLQQFF
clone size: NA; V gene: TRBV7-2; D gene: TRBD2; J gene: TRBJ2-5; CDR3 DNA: TGTGCCAGCAGCTTAGGACTAGCGGAAGAGACCCAGTACTTC; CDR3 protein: CASSLGLAEETQYF
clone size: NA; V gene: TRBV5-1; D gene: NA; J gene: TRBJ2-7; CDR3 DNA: TGCGCCAGCAGCTTGGCCGTCGCGGCGAACTACGAGCAGTACTTC; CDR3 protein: CASSLAVAANYEQYF
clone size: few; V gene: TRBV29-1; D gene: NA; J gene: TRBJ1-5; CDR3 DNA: TGCAGCGTCCGCGACAGGAATAGCAATCAGCCCCAGCATTTT; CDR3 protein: CSVRDRNSNQPQHF
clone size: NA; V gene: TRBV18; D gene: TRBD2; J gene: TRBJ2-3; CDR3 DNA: TGTGCCAGCTCACCCCTTAGCGGGAGCACAGATACGCAGTATTTT; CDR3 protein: CASSPLSGSTDTQYF
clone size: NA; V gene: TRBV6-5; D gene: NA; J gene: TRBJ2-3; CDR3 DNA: TGTGCCAGCAGTTACTCGAAAGGGTATCCAGATACGCAGTATTTT; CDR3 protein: CASSYSKGYPDTQYF
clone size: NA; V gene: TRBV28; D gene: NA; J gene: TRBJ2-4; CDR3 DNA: TGTGCCAGCAGCATAGCCGACAGAAACATTCAGTACTTC; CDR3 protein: CASSIADRNIQYF